Below, 32 T cell receptor beta chains from the same sample are listed, as sequenced in a study of T cells in Graves' hyperthyroidism and ophthalmopathy. Authors of the study amplified TCR beta CDR3 regions from RNA transcripts. Researchers ran a first-round RT-PCR on the TCR CDR3 using the HTBI primer set. TCRdb passed the multiplex PCR reads through MiXCR, listing each CDR3 protein once. The sample has just under 750,000 distinct CDR3 sequences, roughly a third seen once. The sample comprised blood. These receptors came from a woman aged 40 to 55 with Graves' hyperthyroidism.

This clonotype came up many times. J is TRBJ1-1 and V is TRBV7-2; D is perhaps TRBD1 (6 bases). Trimming took off 3 bases at V and 4 bases at J, with 9 bases between the two ends. The germline V gene encodes CDR1 SGHTA and CDR2 FQGNSA. The CDR3 loop spans 13 amino acids. The CDR3 is CASSFNRATEAFF. CDR3 bases: TGTGCCAGCAGCTTCAACAGGGCCACTGAAGCTTTCTTT.

On this clonotype: The germline gene is not matched at one end of the junction; a read error may be the cause. The chain recombines TRBV7-9 with TRBJ2-7, with a weak D call TRBD2 (6 bases). Looked up from germline, CDR1 is SEHNR and CDR2 is FQNEAQ (reference sequence). This CDR3 spans 17 amino acids. For the CDR3, the DNA is TGCGCCAGCAGTCCTTCCTGGGCGGGACTCACGTCCTACGAGCAGTACTTC. The encoded protein is CASSPSWAGLTSYEQYF. The variable domain in full, completed from reference TRBV7-9 and TRBJ2-7, reads DTGVSQNPRHKITKRGQNVTFRCDPISEHNRLYWYRQTLGQGPEFLTYFQNEAQLEKSRLLSDRFSAERPKGSFSTLEIQRTEQGDSAMYLCASSPSWAGLTSYEQYFGPGTRLTVT.

This clonotype has a handful of counts. The chain uses TRBV27 and TRBJ1-4; no firm D call. The V gene's germline CDR1 is MNHEY and CDR2 SMNVEV (reference sequence). The V and J ends lost 3 bases and 8 bases respectively, with 13 bases between them. The CDR3 sequence is 14 residues long. Here the CDR3 reads CASSLAAVREKLFF. For the CDR3, the DNA is TGTGCCAGCAGTTTGGCAGCAGTTCGGGAAAAACTGTTTTTT.

Concerning this clonotype: An end of the junction does not agree with germline; a read error may underlie this. The chain uses TRBV10-3 and TRBJ2-7, with D perhaps TRBD2 (5 bases). Germline CDR1 reads ENHRY; CDR2 reads SYGVKD. This CDR3 is 14 amino acids long. The CDR3 reads CASSYSGLGYEQYF. Written as DNA, the CDR3 is TGTGCCAGCAGTTACTCTGGACTGGGTTACGAGCAGTACTTC.

V is TRBV2 and J is TRBJ2-7, with D possibly called TRBD1 or TRBD2 (5 bases each). Trimming took 5 bases from V and 0 from J, leaving 14 bases between them. CDR3 length: 15 amino acids. Germline V gene lookup returns CDR1 SNHLY and CDR2 FYNNEI. DNA for the CDR3: TGTGCCAGCAGTACCCCCCCCGGGACCTCCTACGAGCAGTACTTC. Amino acid sequence: CASSTPPGTSYEQYF.

This clonotype showed up many times. J is TRBJ1-2 and V is TRBV29-1, with D tentatively TRBD1 (6 bases). Trimming stripped 5 bases from V and 7 bases from J, with 11 bases between. CDR1 SQVTM and CDR2 ANQGSEA come from the germline V gene. The CDR3 spans 11 residues. The CDR3 spells CSVSGAGGYTF. CDR3 in DNA: TGCAGCGTTTCAGGGGCAGGTGGCTACACCTTC.

In this sample, this clonotype turned up many times. The chain employs TRBV2 and TRBJ1-5; D not resolved. V lost 3 bases to trimming and J lost 3 bases, with 6 bases between them. Germline-derived CDR1 and CDR2 are SNHLY and FYNNEI. The CDR3 is 13 residues long. The CDR3 DNA reads TGTGCCAGCAGTGACCGAAACAATCAGCCCCAGCATTTT. Protein product: CASSDRNNQPQHF. Full variable domain (remainder filled in from reference TRBV2 and TRBJ1-5): EPEVTQTPSHQVTQMGQEVILRCVPISNHLYFYWYRQILGQKVEFLVSFYNNEISEKSEIFDDQFSVERPDGSNFTLKIRSTKLEDSAMYFCASSDRNNQPQHFGDGTRLSIL.

The table lists this clonotype with a few counts. This chain links TRBV5-4 with TRBJ1-2; no clear D gene. The CDR3 is 15 residues long. Germline V gives CDR1 SGHNT, CDR2 YYREEE (reference sequence). V lost 4 bases and J lost 4, with 17 bases in between. CDR3 protein: CASSRVDGKIYGYTF. The DNA of the CDR3 is TGTGCCAGCAGCCGAGTGGACGGAAAGATCTATGGCTACACCTTC.

This clonotype was observed at least ten times. The rearrangement joins TRBV29-1 to TRBJ1-2; no clear D. CDR1 SQVTM and CDR2 ANQGSEA come from the germline V gene. The CDR3 spans 10 residues. With 4 bases removed from V and 8 bases from J, the gap between germline ends came to 8 bases. The CDR3 protein is CSVAGEGYTF. DNA for the CDR3: TGCAGCGTTGCTGGGGAAGGCTACACCTTC.

This clonotype was picked up many times. V usage is TRBV20-1 and J usage is TRBJ2-6, with D perhaps TRBD1 or TRBD2 (5 bases each). The CDR3 consists of 15 residues. The germline gives CDR1 DFQATT, CDR2 SNEGSKA (reference sequence). V lost 6 bases and J 4 bases, leaving 16 bases between the germline ends. Written as DNA, the CDR3 is TGCAGTGCCCAAGGGTGGGGGAACGGGGCCAACGTCCTGACTTTC. Amino acid sequence: CSAQGWGNGANVLTF.

This clonotype has ten or more counts. The rearrangement joins TRBV7-9 to TRBJ2-7; D gene ambiguous. V shed 3 bases and J shed 2 bases, with 17 bases lying between them. Germline V CDR1 and CDR2: SEHNR, FQNEAQ (reference sequence). The CDR3 has 16 residues. CDR3 region: CASSLIRAPYAYEQYF. For the CDR3, the DNA is TGTGCCAGCAGCTTGATCCGGGCCCCTTACGCCTACGAGCAGTACTTC.

This rearrangement joins TRBV25-1 to TRBJ2-5; D is possibly TRBD2 (6 bases). Looked up from germline, CDR1 is MGHDK and CDR2 is SYGVNS. The CDR3 totals 13 residues. The V end was cut by 8 bases, the J end by 4 bases, with 14 bases between. The CDR3 DNA sequence: TGTGCCAGCGGGACTCCCATGCGAGAGACCCAGTACTTC. It translates to CASGTPMRETQYF.

The gene calls are TRBV11-2 and TRBJ2-5; 10 bases agree with TRBD1. V lost 8 bases and J lost 5; bases outside the gene matches: 14. Germline V lookup: CDR1 SGHAT, CDR2 FQNNGV. The CDR3 sequence is 16 residues long. DNA for the CDR3: TGTGCCAGCGGCTCCCGGGACAGGGGATCGGCGGAGACCCAGTACTTC. It is translated as CASGSRDRGSAETQYF.

This clonotype was observed at least ten times. This chain links TRBV29-1 with TRBJ1-4, with 8 nucleotides matching TRBD1. Looked up from germline, CDR1 is SQVTM and CDR2 is ANQGSEA. The CDR3 has 15 residues. J gave up 8 bases and V 7 bases, and 15 bases lay outside the gene matches. This CDR3 reads CSASFSQGVGEKLFF. The CDR3 nucleotides read TGCAGCGCTTCGTTCTCACAGGGGGTGGGGGAAAAACTGTTTTTT.

V gene TRBV19 combines with J gene TRBJ2-6; unclear D gene. This CDR3 has 13 amino acids. CDR1 is LNHDA, CDR2 SQIVND, per germline (reference sequence). Trimming took off 2 bases at V and 8 bases at J, with 7 bases between the two ends. The DNA for the CDR3 is TGTGCCAGTAGTATAAAGGGCACCAACGTCCTGACTTTC. Translated, it gives CASSIKGTNVLTF.

This clonotype has a handful of counts. The chain carries TRBV7-9 and TRBJ2-5; 7 positions agree with TRBD2. This CDR3 contains 13 residues. Looked up from germline, CDR1 is SEHNR and CDR2 is FQNEAQ (reference sequence). V was clipped by 6 bases and J by 5 bases; unmatched bases: 6. CDR3 amino acids: CASSPTSAETQYF. As DNA, the CDR3 is TGTGCCAGCAGTCCTACTAGCGCGGAGACCCAGTACTTC.

The chain combines TRBV6-6 with TRBJ1-2; tentatively, D is TRBD1 (5 bases). V shed 0 bases and J shed 2 bases, with 10 bases lying between them. The CDR3 consists of 15 residues. The germline CDR1 and CDR2 sequences are MNHNY and SVGAGI (reference sequence). Written as DNA, the CDR3 is TGTGCCAGCAGTTACTCTACAGGCAGAAACTATGGCTACACCTTC. Its translation is CASSYSTGRNYGYTF.

This clonotype was counted many times. J is TRBJ2-6 and V is TRBV10-3, with no clear D. The CDR3 loop spans 14 amino acids. V lost 3 bases and J 6 bases, leaving 9 bases between the germline ends. Germline V gene data show CDR1 as ENHRY and CDR2 as SYGVKD. The CDR3 nucleotides are TGTGCCATCAGTGACCCCTCTCAGGCCAACGTCCTGACTTTC. Residues: CAISDPSQANVLTF.

This clonotype turned up a few times. The CDR3 spells CASSLTRTPAFF. The CDR3, as DNA: TGCGCCAGCAGCCTCACTAGGACGCCGGCTTTCTTT. V and J are TRBV5-1 and TRBJ1-1; D not certain. Trimming cost V 4 bases and J 11 bases, with 15 bases left between them. CDR3 length: 12 residues. CDR1 SGHRS and CDR2 YFSETQ come from the germline V gene.

This sequence joins TRBV6-1 and TRBJ1-2; no clear D gene. The CDR3 runs 12 residues. V was shortened by 7 bases and J by 3 bases, with 9 bases between the two germline ends. In germline, CDR1 is MNHNS, CDR2 SASEGT. CDR3: CASKWGHYGYTF. Here the CDR3 DNA reads TGTGCCAGCAAATGGGGTCACTATGGCTACACCTTC.

The V and J genes are TRBV20-1 and TRBJ2-2, with 8 bases that match TRBD1. This CDR3 has 13 residues. V dropped 5 bases and J dropped 7; count of bases not matched to a gene: 6. Germline V gene data show CDR1 as DFQATT and CDR2 as SNEGSKA (reference sequence). The CDR3 DNA sequence: TGCAGTGCTCTGACAGGGGTGGGCGGGGAGCTGTTTTTT. This gives the protein CSALTGVGGELFF.

The sample holds a few counts of this clonotype. A read error may account for a junction end that differs from germline. The rearrangement links TRBV15 to TRBJ2-2, with D possibly being TRBD1 (5 bases). The CDR3 covers 14 residues. The germline V gene encodes CDR1 LNHNV and CDR2 YYDKDF (reference sequence). This CDR3 is CAASRDSLYGELFF. The CDR3 region has the DNA TGTGCCGCCAGCAGAGACAGCCTCTACGGGGAGCTGTTTTTT.

In its sample, this clonotype was seen a few times. The chain recombines TRBV7-2 with TRBJ1-1; 7 bases line up with TRBD1. Germline CDR1 reads SGHTA; CDR2 reads FQGNSA. This CDR3 contains 14 residues. With V trimmed by 8 bases and J by 3 bases, 9 bases remained unmatched. The CDR3, as DNA: TGTGCCAGCTCTCCATACACAGGGGACACTGAAGCTTTCTTT. As protein: CASSPYTGDTEAFF.

CDR3 residues: CASSSMGGQYF. In nucleotides, the CDR3 is TGTGCCAGCAGCTCAATGGGAGGGCAGTACTTC. The genes are TRBV5-5 and TRBJ2-7, with TRBD2 as a possible D gene (6 bases). This CDR3 comprises 11 residues. From germline, CDR1 is SGHKS and CDR2 YYEKEE (reference sequence). Trimming took off 3 bases at V and 9 bases at J, with 10 bases between the two ends.

The chain recombines TRBV25-1 with TRBJ1-2, with 10 bases lining up with TRBD1. This CDR3 contains 14 residues. Trimming cost V 8 bases and J 4 bases; bases outside gene matches: 7. In germline, CDR1 is MGHDK, CDR2 SYGVNS. The CDR3 reads CASYGDRGSYGYTF. The DNA of the CDR3 is TGTGCCAGCTACGGGGACAGGGGATCCTATGGCTACACCTTC.

With regard to this clonotype: A junction end diverges from the germline sequence, so it may reflect a read error. This chain joins TRBV5-4 and TRBJ1-4; no reliable D call. In germline, CDR1 is SGHNT, CDR2 YYREEE (reference sequence). CDR3 size: 14 residues. CDR3 protein: CASSQVRTNEKLFF. In DNA form, the CDR3 reads TGCGCCAGCAGCCAGGTCAGAACTAATGAAAAACTGTTTTTT.

This clonotype was detected ten times or more. This sequence joins TRBV7-9 and TRBJ1-1; TRBD1 aligns across 8 bases. The CDR3 runs to 12 residues. With 5 bases clipped from V and 10 bases from J, the junction kept 6 bases outside the gene matches. Looked up from germline, CDR1 is SEHNR and CDR2 is FQNEAQ (reference sequence). This CDR3 is CASSPGQGIAFF. The CDR3 nucleotides are TGTGCCAGCAGCCCCGGACAGGGTATAGCTTTCTTT.

The chain combines TRBV20-1 with TRBJ2-1, with TRBD1 as a possible D gene (5 bases). Trimming took off 3 bases at V and 0 bases at J, with 9 bases between the two ends. CDR3 length: 14 amino acids. From germline, CDR1 is DFQATT and CDR2 SNEGSKA (reference sequence). CDR3 protein: CSARDIFSYNEQFF. CDR3 nucleotides: TGCAGTGCTAGGGACATTTTCTCCTACAATGAGCAGTTCTTC.

The chain carries TRBV19 and TRBJ1-1, with D perhaps matching TRBD1 (6 bases). This CDR3 has 13 residues. Trimming took 5 bases from V and 7 from J, leaving 14 bases between them. CDR1 is LNHDA, CDR2 SQIVND, per germline (reference sequence). The CDR3 reads CASSFRGTHEAFF. The CDR3, as DNA: TGTGCCAGTAGTTTCAGGGGAACCCATGAAGCTTTCTTT.

The rearrangement links TRBV29-1 to TRBJ2-7, with D possibly being TRBD2 (6 bases). Trimming stripped 6 bases from V and 2 bases from J, with 8 bases between. The CDR3 sequence is 11 residues long. Germline assignment: CDR1 SQVTM and CDR2 ANQGSEA. The CDR3 DNA follows: TGCAGCGTCTGGAGGGCCTACGAGCAGTACTTC. Its protein is CSVWRAYEQYF.

The chain recombines TRBV7-2 with TRBJ1-1; 9 bases fit TRBD1. Germline trimming cut 6 bases from V and 1 base from J; bases unmatched to any gene: 9. CDR3 length: 16 amino acids. Germline V gives CDR1 SGHTA, CDR2 FQGNSA. Here the CDR3 reads CASSLPPGQGNTEAFF. The CDR3 coding sequence is TGTGCCAGCAGTCTACCACCGGGACAGGGGAACACTGAAGCTTTCTTT.

The chain carries TRBV7-3 and TRBJ1-1, with D uncertain. V was shortened by 5 bases and J by 4 bases, with 11 bases between the two germline ends. The CDR3 runs to 13 residues. From germline, CDR1 is SGHTA and CDR2 FQGTGA. CDR3 protein: CASSHDGSTEAFF. In nucleotides, the CDR3 is TGTGCCAGCAGCCACGACGGTAGCACTGAAGCTTTCTTT. The whole variable domain, filled in from reference TRBV7-3 and TRBJ1-1, reads GAGVSQTPSNKVTEKGKYVELRCDPISGHTALYWYRQSLGQGPEFLIYFQGTGAADDSGLPNDRFFAVRPEGSVSTLKIQRTERGDSAVYLCASSHDGSTEAFFGQGTRLTVV.